This T cell receptor beta chain was retrieved from a study of shared clonotypes between healthy human individuals. In the study overall: CD4 naive cells filled three plates per donor, CD4 memory three, CD8 naive two and CD8 memory one.

Adult donors, all healthy and HIV-negative, had no recent acute infections or vaccinations. Nashville, Tennessee was home to all donors, who were Caucasian adults. In the CD4+ fraction, cells were divided into CD45RA+ naive and CD45RA-negative memory subsets. The CDR3 is made up of 16 amino acids. V was pared by 6 bases and J by 1 base, with 17 bases between. From germline, CDR1 is SGHVS and CDR2 FQNEAQ. Profiled with immunoSEQ multiplex PCR; TCRdb holds only in-frame clones, not every one. The sample records hundreds of thousands of clones, about three quarters being singletons. The receptor was isolated from a woman under 40 in good health. Sequencing input: memory CD4+ T cells sorted from blood. Stated subset: CD45RA-negative fraction. The chain combines TRBV7-8 with TRBJ2-3; D is tentatively TRBD1 or TRBD2 (5 bases each). CDR3 sequence: CASRTSGLGGTDTQYF. CDR3 sequence (DNA): TGTGCCAGCAGGACGTCAGGGCTGGGGGGCACAGATACGCAGTATTTT. The whole variable domain, filled in from reference TRBV7-8 and TRBJ2-3, reads GAGVSQSPRYKVAKRGQDVALRCDPISGHVSLFWYQQALGQGPEFLTYFQNEAQLDKSGLPSDRFFAERPEGSVSTLKIQRTQQEDSAVYLCASRTSGLGGTDTQYFGPGTRLTVL.